The T cell receptor beta chain under discussion was sequenced for a study of blood T cell repertoires in COVID-19. Germline V lookup: CDR1 MNHNS, CDR2 SASEGT. The CDR3 totals 19 residues. The germline V and J ends were trimmed by 1 base and 0 bases, with 16 bases remaining between them. Individuals drawn from around 25 US areas were about 18 to 95 years old. Assignment of participants to cohorts was predicated upon participant-reported clinical history. Sequenced by immunoSEQ multiplex PCR; TCRdb stores in-frame clones only, minus some. This sample has 110,000 to 150,000 clones; 87% occur once, and the top ten carry around 10%.

Material: PBMCs or T cells enriched from blood (not recorded which). The gene calls are TRBV6-1 and TRBJ1-6, with a weak D call TRBD1 (6 bases). The TCR originated in a man in his fifties or sixties who had recovered from COVID-19. Here the CDR3 reads CASSEGGGGQYSYNSPLHF. CDR3 nucleotide sequence: TGTGCCAGCAGTGAAGGCGGTGGTGGACAGTACTCCTATAATTCACCCCTCCACTTT.